A selection of T cell receptor beta chains follows, all from one sample in a study of tumor-infiltrating lymphocytes in primary liver carcinoma. TCRdb ran MiXCR on the multiplex PCR reads and lists one entry per CDR3 protein. Here the sample spans about 190,000 distinct CDR3 sequences, over 80% being singletons. Sequencing was carried out using tumor tissue from primary liver carcinoma. Every receptor here comes from a man between 40 and 49 years old with primary liver carcinoma and hepatitis B virus infection. Both conserved end residues are part of each CDR3. Fields, in order: J gene, D gene, V gene, clone size, CDR3 protein, CDR3 DNA. D genes are given only for firm matches. Where a row states a size, it is once, few, many or the class of an expanded clone; other rows omit it.

j_call: TRBJ2-5; d_call: .; v_call: TRBV4-2; clone_size: .; cdr3_aa: CASSQAYEGTQYF; cdr3_nt: TGTGCCAGCAGCCAAGCGTATGAAGGGACCCAGTACTTC
j_call: TRBJ2-5; d_call: .; v_call: TRBV4-3; clone_size: .; cdr3_aa: CASSQHAGPRETHYF; cdr3_nt: TGCGCCAGCAGCCAGCATGCGGGTCCTCGAGAGACCCACTACTTC
j_call: TRBJ2-7; d_call: .; v_call: TRBV30; clone_size: .; cdr3_aa: CAWSVVQGEQYF; cdr3_nt: TGTGCCTGGAGTGTAGTACAGGGCGAGCAATACTTC
j_call: TRBJ1-1; d_call: .; v_call: TRBV4-3; clone_size: .; cdr3_aa: CASNQDFGKRIEAFF; cdr3_nt: TGCGCCAGCAACCAAGACTTCGGGAAAAGAATTGAAGCTTTCTTT
j_call: TRBJ2-2; d_call: .; v_call: TRBV5-1; clone_size: .; cdr3_aa: CASSAHSGGTNTGELFF; cdr3_nt: TGCGCCAGCAGCGCACACTCGGGCGGAACGAACACCGGGGAGCTGTTTTTT
j_call: TRBJ1-6; d_call: .; v_call: TRBV11-1; clone_size: .; cdr3_aa: CATSPTVVSPLHF; cdr3_nt: TGTGCCACCAGCCCGACAGTGGTTTCACCCCTCCACTTT
j_call: TRBJ2-7; d_call: TRBD1; v_call: TRBV6-5; clone_size: .; cdr3_aa: CAGSFGQGRAYEQYF; cdr3_nt: TGCGCCGGCAGTTTTGGACAGGGAAGAGCCTACGAGCAGTACTTC
j_call: TRBJ1-5; d_call: .; v_call: TRBV6-1; clone_size: .; cdr3_aa: CASSEAKGPPQHF; cdr3_nt: TGTGCCAGCAGTGAAGCGAAGGGCCCACCCCAGCATTTT
j_call: TRBJ2-5; d_call: TRBD2; v_call: TRBV28; clone_size: .; cdr3_aa: CTSSMSSGSETQYF; cdr3_nt: TGTACCAGCAGTATGTCTAGCGGGAGTGAGACCCAGTACTTT
j_call: TRBJ2-3; d_call: TRBD2; v_call: TRBV4-1; clone_size: .; cdr3_aa: CASSQGEGLAGGPDMQYF; cdr3_nt: TGCGCCAGCAGCCAAGGGGAGGGACTAGCAGGAGGACCAGATATGCAGTATTTT
j_call: TRBJ2-1; d_call: .; v_call: TRBV14; clone_size: .; cdr3_aa: CVSSAIAAWVNNEQSF; cdr3_nt: TGTGTCAGCAGTGCCATAGCGGCATGGGTAAACAATGAGCAGTCCTTC
j_call: TRBJ2-3; d_call: .; v_call: TRBV5-5; clone_size: .; cdr3_aa: CASCFKGHSTDTQYF; cdr3_nt: TGTGCCAGCTGCTTCAAGGGGCACAGTACAGATACGCAGTATTTT
j_call: TRBJ2-1; d_call: .; v_call: TRBV6-2/TRBV6-3; clone_size: .; cdr3_aa: CASGRSGPSNYEQFF; cdr3_nt: TGTGCCAGCGGCCGGAGTGGGCCCTCCAACTATGAGCAGTTCTTC
j_call: TRBJ2-7; d_call: .; v_call: TRBV11-1; clone_size: .; cdr3_aa: CASSPSRDSSYVQYF; cdr3_nt: TGTGCCAGCAGCCCATCACGGGATTCCTCCTACGTGCAGTACTTC
j_call: TRBJ2-5; d_call: TRBD2; v_call: TRBV12-3/TRBV12-4; clone_size: .; cdr3_aa: CTSGLSGVETQYF; cdr3_nt: TGTACCAGCGGTTTGAGCGGGGTAGAGACCCAGTACTTC
j_call: TRBJ1-1; d_call: .; v_call: TRBV12-3/TRBV12-4; clone_size: .; cdr3_aa: CASCPIGTEAFF; cdr3_nt: TGCGCCAGCTGCCCGATTGGCACTGAAGCTTTCTTT
j_call: TRBJ1-5; d_call: TRBD1; v_call: TRBV5-1; clone_size: .; cdr3_aa: CASSAEGAGSQSQHF; cdr3_nt: TGTGCCAGCAGCGCCGAGGGGGCAGGCAGTCAGTCCCAGCATTTT
j_call: TRBJ2-1; d_call: .; v_call: TRBV19; clone_size: few; cdr3_aa: CASSIWGGTNEQFF; cdr3_nt: TGTGCCAGTAGTATCTGGGGCGGGACCAATGAGCAGTTCTTC
j_call: TRBJ2-5; d_call: .; v_call: TRBV28; clone_size: .; cdr3_aa: CASGQGQETQYF; cdr3_nt: TGTGCCAGCGGTCAGGGGCAAGAGACCCAGTACTTC
j_call: TRBJ1-2; d_call: TRBD1; v_call: TRBV11-2; clone_size: .; cdr3_aa: CASNFAITGGGGYTF; cdr3_nt: TGTGCCAGCAACTTCGCAATCACAGGGGGAGGAGGCTACACTTTC
j_call: TRBJ2-7; d_call: .; v_call: TRBV6-5; clone_size: .; cdr3_aa: CASSSSTGGGEQYF; cdr3_nt: TGTGCAAGCAGTTCTTCAACGGGAGGGGGCGAGCAGTATTTC
j_call: TRBJ2-7; d_call: .; v_call: TRBV4-1; clone_size: few; cdr3_aa: CASSPREGLFYEQYF; cdr3_nt: TGCGCCAGCAGCCCCCGAGAGGGACTCTTCTACGAGCAATACTTC